These 4 T cell receptor beta chains share one sample of origin, sequenced in a study of shared T cell receptors in the human thymus. Profiling relied on immunoSEQ multiplex PCR, and the TCRdb table lists in-frame clones only, not all of them. The sample lists 700,000 or so clones, over 75% occurring once. The data were also submitted as part of a second study, on human thymus T cells.

The sample was thymocytes. These receptors all stem from a girl under three years old with a congenital heart defect.

This chain joins TRBV4-2 and TRBJ1-2; a weak D match, TRBD1 (6 bases). CDR1 is LGHNA and CDR2 is YNFKEQ in the germline V gene. The CDR3 totals 20 residues. V was cut by 2 bases and J by 3 bases, with 28 bases left in between. Here the CDR3 reads CASSQPKGDILGNCDYGYTF. In nucleotides, the CDR3 is TGTGCCAGCAGCCAACCCAAGGGGGACATCCTAGGTAACTGTGACTATGGCTACACCTTC.

This sequence joins TRBV7-9 and TRBJ1-4, with TRBD1 matching 10 bases. This CDR3 is built from 19 residues. Per the germline V gene, CDR1 is SEHNR and CDR2 is FQNEAQ (reference sequence). Trimming removed 0 bases from V and 3 bases from J; junction bases left unmatched: 10. As DNA, the CDR3 is TGTGCCAGCAGCTTAGCACCCGACAGGGGGCCGGGACCTAATGAAAAACTGTTTTTT. Its protein is CASSLAPDRGPGPNEKLFF.

About this clone itself: This sample also contains other DNA sequences that code for the same CDR3. V gene TRBV9 combines with J gene TRBJ1-1; D is perhaps TRBD1 (6 bases). With 3 bases removed from V and 4 bases from J, the gap between germline ends came to 7 bases. This CDR3 comprises 12 residues. Germline values: CDR1 SGDLS, CDR2 YYNGEE. The chain's CDR3 is CASSGGGTEAFF. CDR3 coding DNA: TGTGCCAGCAGCGGAGGGGGCACTGAAGCTTTCTTT.

This rearrangement joins TRBV4-1 to TRBJ2-3, with TRBD2 matching 8 bases. J gave up 3 bases and V 0 bases, and 5 bases lay outside the gene matches. Germline CDR1 MGHRA, CDR2 YSYEKL. This CDR3 region has 16 residues. CDR3 sequence reads: CASSQEGGGGTDTQYF. The CDR3 DNA reads as TGCGCCAGCAGCCAAGAGGGGGGCGGGGGGACAGATACGCAGTATTTT.